A single sample gave rise to the 29 T cell receptor beta chains below, sequenced in a study of low-dose radiotherapy and immunotherapy resistance in tumors. For amplifying TCRs, the PCR ran for about 19 cycles with Phusion, which was used together with a constant-region primer and the adapter on the V primers. From the reads, TCRdb called clonotypes with MiXCR, one entry per CDR3 protein. The sample contains roughly 50,000 distinct CDR3 sequences, approximately 35% of which appear only once. Time point indicated: after trial treatment. Treatment of the sample: LDRT plus nivolumab, ipilimumab, low-dose cyclophosphamide and aspirin (RACIN trial). Sequenced material: PBMCs, taken after low-dose radiotherapy plus immunotherapy. Receptor source: a male donor with rectosigmoid adenocarcinoma.

The chain links TRBV25-1 to TRBJ2-1, with D possibly matching TRBD2 (7 bases). The V end was cut by 2 bases, the J end by 4 bases, with 12 bases between. Germline loops: CDR1 MGHDK, CDR2 SYGVNS. The CDR3 is made up of 15 amino acids. The CDR3 DNA follows: TGTGCCAGCAGTGAACTCGGGGGGCGGTACAATGAGCAGTTCTTC. Encoded protein: CASSELGGRYNEQFF.

This clonotype was picked up many times. This chain connects TRBV4-1 to TRBJ2-7; no clear D gene. Germline CDR1 is MGHRA and CDR2 is YSYEKL. V lost 2 bases, J lost 4 bases, and 3 bases lay in between. The CDR3 consists of 11 residues. CDR3 protein: CASSQRYEQYF. The CDR3 DNA follows: TGCGCCAGCAGCCAAAGGTACGAGCAGTACTTC.

This clonotype was recorded many times. This chain joins TRBV20-1 and TRBJ2-4; 9 positions match TRBD1. The CDR3 is 13 amino acids. V lost 0 bases, J lost 7 bases, and 1 base stayed unmatched. Germline V lookup: CDR1 DFQATT, CDR2 SNEGSKA (reference sequence). CDR3: CSARDTGGNIQYF. CDR3 DNA: TGCAGTGCTAGAGATACAGGGGGCAACATTCAGTACTTC.

This clonotype was detected only once. The chain employs TRBV10-3 and TRBJ1-1; TRBD1 aligns across 9 bases. Trimming removed 2 bases from V and 4 bases from J; junction bases left unmatched: 5. Germline values: CDR1 ENHRY, CDR2 SYGVKD. The CDR3 totals 15 residues. The CDR3 protein is CAISELTGGSTEAFF. CDR3 sequence (DNA): TGTGCCATCAGTGAGCTGACAGGGGGGAGCACTGAAGCTTTCTTT.

This clonotype was found once. V gene TRBV19 combines with J gene TRBJ2-5, with D possibly TRBD1 on 5 matching bases. The germline CDR1 and CDR2 sequences are LNHDA and SQIVND (reference sequence). This CDR3 has 13 residues. V was clipped by 3 bases and J by 5 bases, with 10 bases between them. For the CDR3, the DNA is TGTGCCAGTAGTATGTCAGGGTTGGAGACCCAGTACTTC. Residues: CASSMSGLETQYF.

This clonotype was found a few times. The gene calls are TRBV10-3 and TRBJ2-1; 8 bases align to TRBD1. V lost 3 bases, J lost 6 bases, and 4 bases stayed unmatched. This CDR3 has 14 residues. The germline V gene encodes CDR1 ENHRY and CDR2 SYGVKD. This CDR3 is CAISENRGINEQFF. In DNA, the CDR3 is TGTGCCATCAGTGAAAACAGGGGGATCAATGAGCAGTTCTTC.

A remark on this clonotype: This likely reflects a read error, since a far larger clone is one base away. The chain carries TRBV28 and TRBJ2-1; D is possibly TRBD1 (5 bases). CDR1 MDHEN and CDR2 SYDVKM come from the germline V gene. Deletions cut 7 bases from V and 10 bases from J, with 14 bases between. The CDR3 covers 12 residues. The CDR3 here is CASIRSGYEQFF. CDR3 DNA: TGTGCCAGCATCCGGTCAGGGTACGAGCAGTTCTTC.

The CDR3 bases are TGTGCCAGCAGCGCGACGTACACTGAAGCTTTCTTT. It codes for CASSATYTEAFF. This chain connects TRBV7-9 to TRBJ1-1; no reliable D call. The CDR3 spans 12 residues. The germline CDR1 and CDR2 sequences are SEHNR and FQNEAQ (reference sequence). V dropped 5 bases and J dropped 3 bases, with 7 bases sitting between them.

The V and J genes are TRBV3-1 and TRBJ1-6; TRBD1 agrees at 8 bases. The CDR3 has 15 amino acids. Germline V gives CDR1 LGHDT, CDR2 YNNKEL (reference sequence). The V gene end was trimmed by 4 bases and the J gene end by 5 bases; junction bases not matched to a gene: 4. The CDR3 nucleotides are TGTGCCAGCAGCCCGCAGGGGGCGAATAATTCACCCCTCCACTTT. Amino acids: CASSPQGANNSPLHF. The full variable domain, with the rest looked up from reference TRBV3-1 and TRBJ1-6, is DTAVSQTPKYLVTQMGNDKSIKCEQNLGHDTMYWYKQDSKKFLKIMFSYNNKELIINETVPNRFSPKSPDKAHLNLHINSLELGDSAVYFCASSPQGANNSPLHFGNGTRLTVT.

This chain links TRBV15 with TRBJ2-5; TRBD1 matches at 7 bases. CDR3 length: 15 residues. V lost 0 bases to trimming and J lost 2 bases; unmatched junction nucleotides: 3. Germline CDR1 is LNHNV and CDR2 is YYDKDF (reference sequence). The CDR3: CATSRDPGQQETQYF. For the CDR3, the DNA is TGTGCCACCAGCAGAGATCCGGGACAGCAAGAGACCCAGTACTTC.

This clonotype was found many times. The V gene is TRBV12-3 or TRBV12-4, the J gene TRBJ1-1; no reliable D call. The CDR3 is 12 amino acids. V lost 4 bases to trimming and J lost 7 bases, with 10 bases between them. Written as DNA, the CDR3 is TGTGCCAGCAGTTCCGGAGCATTTGAAGCTTTCTTT. This gives the protein CASSSGAFEAFF.

This clonotype was counted ten times or more. CDR3 sequence: CASSPTRQTQYF. The CDR3 coding sequence is TGTGCCAGCAGCCCGACTAGGCAGACCCAGTACTTC. The chain uses TRBV3-1 and TRBJ2-5, with D tentatively TRBD2 (6 bases). This CDR3 region has 12 residues. The V and J ends lost 4 bases and 6 bases respectively, with 9 bases between them. Looked up from germline, CDR1 is LGHDT and CDR2 is YNNKEL (reference sequence).

This clonotype occurred once. The chain carries TRBV2 and TRBJ2-7; the D gene is possibly TRBD1 (6 bases). Looked up from germline, CDR1 is SNHLY and CDR2 is FYNNEI. Trimming stripped 10 bases from V and 3 bases from J, with 13 bases between. The CDR3 is made up of 12 amino acids. CDR3 DNA: TGTGCCATACTTGGGGACAACTACGAGCAGTACTTC. Translated, it gives CAILGDNYEQYF.

This clonotype was picked up many times. The chain joins TRBV5-1 to TRBJ2-7; D possibly matches TRBD1 or TRBD2 (5 bases each). The CDR3 is 15 amino acids. Germline V CDR1 and CDR2: SGHRS, YFSETQ. V was shortened by 3 bases and J by 7 bases, with 20 bases between the two germline ends. In nucleotides, the CDR3 is TGCGCCAGCAGCTGGACACCAGGACTGGCGTGGGAGCAGTACTTC. As protein: CASSWTPGLAWEQYF. The full variable domain, completed using reference TRBV5-1 and TRBJ2-7, is KAGVTQTPRYLIKTRGQQVTLSCSPISGHRSVSWYQQTPGQGLQFLFEYFSETQRNKGNFPGRFSGRQFSNSRSEMNVSTLELGDSALYLCASSWTPGLAWEQYFGPGTRLTVT.

This clonotype has just a few counts. The V and J genes are TRBV5-1 and TRBJ2-7, with D possibly being TRBD2 (7 bases). The CDR3 covers 16 residues. Trimming removed 4 bases at V and 2 bases at J, with 19 bases between. Germline V gene data show CDR1 as SGHRS and CDR2 as YFSETQ. The CDR3, as DNA: TGCGCCAGCAGCCCGGGACAAGCGGGGAACGCCTACGAGCAGTACTTC. This encodes CASSPGQAGNAYEQYF.

V and J are TRBV7-8 and TRBJ2-7; 11 nucleotides line up with TRBD2. The CDR3 consists of 15 residues. CDR1 is SGHVS, CDR2 FQNEAQ, per germline. Trimming removed 3 bases from V and 5 bases from J; junction bases left unmatched: 6. The CDR3 region is CASSFIAGGPHEQYF. The CDR3 coding sequence is TGTGCCAGCAGCTTTATAGCGGGAGGGCCCCACGAGCAGTACTTC.

This clonotype was found many times. The chain recombines TRBV5-4 with TRBJ2-6; 8 bases are shared with TRBD1. In germline, CDR1 is SGHNT, CDR2 YYREEE (reference sequence). The trim removed 0 bases at V and 0 bases at J, leaving 5 bases unmatched. The CDR3 length is 18 residues. As DNA, the CDR3 is TGTGCCAGCAGCTTGGGACAGGGGCTTCTCTCTGGGGCCAACGTCCTGACTTTC. This codes for CASSLGQGLLSGANVLTF. Combining the CDR3 with reference TRBV5-4 and TRBJ2-6 gives the whole variable domain ETGVTQSPTHLIKTRGQQVTLRCSSQSGHNTVSWYQQALGQGPQFIFQYYREEENGRGNFPPRFSGLQFPNYSSELNVNALELDDSALYLCASSLGQGLLSGANVLTFGAGSRLTVL.

CDR3 residues: CASTHGGGFLGEQYF. The DNA of the CDR3 is TGTGCCAGCACCCACGGGGGGGGCTTCCTGGGAGAGCAGTACTTC. The chain couples TRBV28 to TRBJ2-7; TRBD2 matches at 8 bases. The trim removed 7 bases at V and 7 bases at J, leaving 15 bases unmatched. CDR3 length equals 15 residues. Germline V lookup: CDR1 MDHEN, CDR2 SYDVKM.

The chain is built from TRBV4-2 and TRBJ2-2; D gene uncertain. Trimming removed 1 base from V and 4 bases from J, with 10 bases in between. CDR1 and CDR2 from the germline V gene are LGHNA and YNFKEQ. The length of the CDR3 is 15 residues. The CDR3 spells CASSQAVGPTGELFF. CDR3 in DNA: TGTGCCAGCAGCCAAGCCGTCGGACCCACCGGGGAGCTGTTTTTT.

This clonotype was observed many times. The rearrangement uses TRBV7-2 and TRBJ1-2, with D uncertain. The CDR3 runs to 13 residues. The germline V gene has CDR1 SGHTA and CDR2 FQGNSA. The V and J ends lost 2 bases and 4 bases respectively, with 8 bases between them. The CDR3 region has the DNA TGTGCCAGCAGCTTACTCGGTCCCTATGGCTACACCTTC. It yields the protein CASSLLGPYGYTF. Based on the CDR3 plus reference TRBV7-2 and TRBJ1-2, the full variable domain is GAGVSQSPSNKVTEKGKDVELRCDPISGHTALYWYRQSLGQGLEFLIYFQGNSAPDKSGLPSDRFSAERTGGSVSTLTIQRTQQEDSAVYLCASSLLGPYGYTFGSGTRLTVV.

This clonotype was recorded only once. This may stem from a read error, because a much larger clone lies one nucleotide away. The chain joins TRBV2 to TRBJ2-1, with TRBD2 identical over 8 bases. Germline V gene sequence: CDR1 SNHLY, CDR2 FYNNEI. The CDR3 consists of 17 residues. Trimming at V came to 7 bases and at J to 3 bases, leaving 14 bases not matched to a gene. The CDR3 region has the DNA TGTGCCAGCACCGTCAGAATATCCAGCGGGAGCTACAATGAGCAGTTCTTC. It is translated as CASTVRISSGSYNEQFF.

This clonotype was recorded a few times. J is TRBJ1-2 and V is TRBV28; D is unclear. Trimming removed 9 bases at V and 0 bases at J, with 8 bases between. The CDR3 spans 12 residues. Looked up from germline, CDR1 is MDHEN and CDR2 is SYDVKM. Written as DNA, the CDR3 is TGTGCCAGTAGTACGACTAACTATGGCTACACCTTC. This gives the protein CASSTTNYGYTF.

This clonotype was seen ten or more times. The V and J genes are TRBV6-2 or TRBV6-3 and TRBJ2-3; 7 bases are a match to TRBD2. The V gene end was trimmed by 5 bases and the J gene end by 0 bases; junction bases not matched to a gene: 5. Germline V gives CDR1 MNHEY, CDR2 SVGEGT. The CDR3 loop spans 15 amino acids. The CDR3 bases are TGTGCCAGCAGTGGTTCTAGCGGTAGCACAGATACGCAGTATTTT. Its translation is CASSGSSGSTDTQYF.

V gene TRBV14 combines with J gene TRBJ1-6; no definite D call. This CDR3 comprises 13 residues. Trimming removed 5 bases from V and 7 bases from J, with 9 bases in between. Looked up from germline, CDR1 is SGHDN and CDR2 is FVKESK. The CDR3 DNA reads as TGTGCCAGCAGCATCGGAGCCAATTCACCCCTCCACTTT. The encoded protein is CASSIGANSPLHF. The variable domain in full, completed from reference TRBV14 and TRBJ1-6, reads EAGVTQFPSHSVIEKGQTVTLRCDPISGHDNLYWYRRVMGKEIKFLLHFVKESKQDESGMPNNRFLAERTGGTYSTLKVQPAELEDSGVYFCASSIGANSPLHFGNGTRLTVT.

This sequence joins TRBV7-9 and TRBJ2-4; maybe TRBD2 (6 bases). The CDR3 has 15 residues. V gave up 0 bases and J gave up 3 bases, with 9 bases separating them. Per germline, CDR1 SEHNR and CDR2 FQNEAQ (reference sequence). The CDR3 region is CASSLASGDKNIQYF. In DNA form, the CDR3 reads TGTGCCAGCAGCTTAGCTTCGGGGGACAAAAACATTCAGTACTTC.

The chain has TRBV20-1 and TRBJ1-5, with 8 bases aligning to TRBD1. There are 14 residues in the CDR3. CDR1 and CDR2 (germline): DFQATT, SNEGSKA (reference sequence). V was clipped by 7 bases and J by 3 bases; unmatched bases: 8. In nucleotides, the CDR3 is TGCAGTGTCAAGGGACAGGTCATCAATCAGCCCCAGCATTTT. It encodes CSVKGQVINQPQHF.

This clonotype came up many times. V is TRBV7-9 and J is TRBJ2-2, with 14 bases that match TRBD2. Germline CDR1 is SEHNR and CDR2 is FQNEAQ (reference sequence). The CDR3 length is 18 residues. Trimming removed 4 bases from V and 4 bases from J; junction bases left unmatched: 8. CDR3 protein: CASSSGTSGSPGTGELFF. For the CDR3, the DNA is TGTGCCAGCAGCTCCGGGACTAGCGGGAGTCCAGGCACCGGGGAGCTGTTTTTT.

This clonotype was seen at least ten times. The rearrangement uses TRBV7-9 and TRBJ2-7; TRBD2 is a possible D gene (5 bases). CDR1 and CDR2 from the germline V gene are SEHNR and FQNEAQ (reference sequence). V was clipped by 4 bases and J by 6 bases, with 19 bases between them. This CDR3 region has 15 residues. CDR3 DNA sequence: TGTGCCAGCAGCTCCCCCCGAGGCCCGGGGTTCGAGCAGTACTTC. Translated, it gives CASSSPRGPGFEQYF. Looking up the rest from reference TRBV7-9 and TRBJ2-7 gives the full variable domain: DTGVSQNPRHKITKRGQNVTFRCDPISEHNRLYWYRQTLGQGPEFLTYFQNEAQLEKSRLLSDRFSAERPKGSFSTLEIQRTEQGDSAMYLCASSSPRGPGFEQYFGPGTRLTVT.

The chain couples TRBV12-3 or TRBV12-4 to TRBJ2-1; 7 nucleotides match TRBD1. V was clipped by 3 bases and J by 2 bases; unmatched bases: 1. The CDR3 extends over 14 amino acids. The CDR3 region has the DNA TGTGCCAGCAGTTTCACAGGGGCCTACAATGAGCAGTTCTTC. This gives the protein CASSFTGAYNEQFF.